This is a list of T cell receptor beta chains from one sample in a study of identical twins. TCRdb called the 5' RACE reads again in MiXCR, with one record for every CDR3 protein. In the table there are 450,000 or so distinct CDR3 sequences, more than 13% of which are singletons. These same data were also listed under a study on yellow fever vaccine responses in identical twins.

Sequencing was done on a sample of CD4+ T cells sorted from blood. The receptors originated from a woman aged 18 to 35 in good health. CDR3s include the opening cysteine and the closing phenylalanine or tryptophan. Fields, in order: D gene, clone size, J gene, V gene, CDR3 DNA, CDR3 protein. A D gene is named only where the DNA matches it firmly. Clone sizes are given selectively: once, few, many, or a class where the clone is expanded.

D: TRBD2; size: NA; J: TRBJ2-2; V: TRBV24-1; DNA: TGTGCCACCAGTGATTTTACGACTAGCGGGAGTAGTAAAAGCACCGGGGAGCTGTTTTTT; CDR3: CATSDFTTSGSSKSTGELFF
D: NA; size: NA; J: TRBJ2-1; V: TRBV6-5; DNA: TGTGCCAGCTCAGATACTCCCCGAGGGGTTTACAATGAGCAGTTCTTC; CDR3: CASSDTPRGVYNEQFF
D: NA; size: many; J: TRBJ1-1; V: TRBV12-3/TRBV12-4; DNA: TGTGCCAGCAGTCGAAATTTTGGGGGGGCCTGGACTGAAGCTTTCTTT; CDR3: CASSRNFGGAWTEAFF
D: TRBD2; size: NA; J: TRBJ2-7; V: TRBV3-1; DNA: TGTGCCTGCAGTACGACAGGGGCTGGGACTAGCGGGAGATATTACGAGCAGTACTTC; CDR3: CACSTTGAGTSGRYYEQYF
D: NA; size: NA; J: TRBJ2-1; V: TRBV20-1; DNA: TGCTGTGCTAGAGTAGGAGGGGCGGGGAACTACAATGAGCAGTTCTTC; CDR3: CCARVGGAGNYNEQFF
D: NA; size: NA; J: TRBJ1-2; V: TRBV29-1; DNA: TGCAGCGTGGCCAGAGGGGGGCTTTCCCCCTCTGGGGGCTACACCTTC; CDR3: CSVARGGLSPSGGYTF
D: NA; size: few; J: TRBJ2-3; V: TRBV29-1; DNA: TGCAGCGTGATTCCCCAAACAGATACGCAGTATTTT; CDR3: CSVIPQTDTQYF
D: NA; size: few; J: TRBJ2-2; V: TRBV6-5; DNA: TGTGCCAGCAGTTACGTCGAGTTTGGGAACACCGGGGAGCTGTTTTTT; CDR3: CASSYVEFGNTGELFF
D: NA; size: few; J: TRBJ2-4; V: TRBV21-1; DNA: TGTGCCAGCAGCTGCGGGACCCAAAACATTCAGTACTTC; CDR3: CASSCGTQNIQYF
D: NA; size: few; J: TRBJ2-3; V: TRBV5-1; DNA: TGCGCCAGCAGCTTGGAGAGGCTCTCGCTTGACACAGATACGCAGTATTTT; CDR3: CASSLERLSLDTDTQYF
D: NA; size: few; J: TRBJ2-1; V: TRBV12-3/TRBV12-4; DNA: TGTGCCAGCACTCCTGTAGCCGTAGATGAGCAGTTCTTC; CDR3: CASTPVAVDEQFF
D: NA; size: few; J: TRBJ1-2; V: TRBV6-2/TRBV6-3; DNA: TGTGCCAGCAGTTACTCGAAGAAGTCGGGCATAAATGGCTACACCTTC; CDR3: CASSYSKKSGINGYTF
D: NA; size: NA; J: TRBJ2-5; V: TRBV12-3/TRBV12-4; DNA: TGTGCCAGCAGTCGCGGACCAGGGGCCGGGGAGACCCAGTACTTC; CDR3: CASSRGPGAGETQYF
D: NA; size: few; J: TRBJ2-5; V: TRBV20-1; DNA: TGCAGTGCCGAAACCTCCGGGACGGGCCAAGAGACCCAGTACTTC; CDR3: CSAETSGTGQETQYF
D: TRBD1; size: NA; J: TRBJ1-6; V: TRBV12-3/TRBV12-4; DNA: TGTGCCAGCAGTGCCACAGGGGGGTCACCCCTCCACTTT; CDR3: CASSATGGSPLHF
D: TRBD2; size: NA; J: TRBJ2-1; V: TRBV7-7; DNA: TGTGCTAGCAGCTCCCAACTAGCGGGGGAGGTCGCCTACAATGAGCAGTTCTTC; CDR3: CASSSQLAGEVAYNEQFF
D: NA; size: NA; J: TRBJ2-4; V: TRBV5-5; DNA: TGTGCCAGCAGCCCGACTACGAGTGAAAACATTCAGTACTTC; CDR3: CASSPTTSENIQYF
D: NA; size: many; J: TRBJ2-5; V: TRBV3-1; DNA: TGTGCCAGCAGCCCCTCACCGGAGACCCAGTACTTC; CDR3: CASSPSPETQYF
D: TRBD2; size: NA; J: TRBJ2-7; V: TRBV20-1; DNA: TGCAGTGCGGTGGGTTCTAGCGGCTTATACGAGCAGTACTTC; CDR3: CSAVGSSGLYEQYF
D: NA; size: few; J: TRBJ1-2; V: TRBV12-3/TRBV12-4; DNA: TGTGCCACCAGGGATTACGGCTACACCTTC; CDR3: CATRDYGYTF
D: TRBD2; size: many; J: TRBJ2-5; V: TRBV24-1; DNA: TGTGCCACCAGTGAAGCGGGAGTTGGGGAGACCCAGTACTTC; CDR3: CATSEAGVGETQYF
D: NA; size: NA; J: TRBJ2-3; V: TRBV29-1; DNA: TGCAGCGTTGAATTCGCGGTCCAAGATACGCAGTATTTT; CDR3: CSVEFAVQDTQYF
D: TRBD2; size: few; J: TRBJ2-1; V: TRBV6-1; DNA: TGTGCCACCAGACCCCCCGGGAGGGCTAAATACAATGAGCAGTTCTTC; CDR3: CATRPPGRAKYNEQFF
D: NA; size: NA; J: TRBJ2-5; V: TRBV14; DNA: TGTGCCAGCAGCCACCGGGCAGGGGTGAAAGAGACCCAGTACTTC; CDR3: CASSHRAGVKETQYF
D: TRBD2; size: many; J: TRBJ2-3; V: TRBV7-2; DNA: TGTGCCAGCAGCCCCATGGGAGCGGGGGCCACAGATACGCAGTATTTT; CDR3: CASSPMGAGATDTQYF
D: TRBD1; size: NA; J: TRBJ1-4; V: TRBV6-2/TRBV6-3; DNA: TGTGCCAGCAGCTCCGGGACAGCCAAGACCGAAAAACTGTTTTTT; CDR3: CASSSGTAKTEKLFF
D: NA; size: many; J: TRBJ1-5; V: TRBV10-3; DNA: TGTGCCACCTCGGAGGACAATCAGCCCCAGCATTTT; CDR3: CATSEDNQPQHF
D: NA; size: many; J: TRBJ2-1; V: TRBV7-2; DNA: TGTGCCAGCAGATTAGCGTCTAATGAGCAGTTCTTC; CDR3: CASRLASNEQFF
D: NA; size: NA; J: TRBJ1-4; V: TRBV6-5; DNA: TGTGCCAGCAGTTACCCATGGGACATCGAGGGGGAAAAACTGTTTTTT; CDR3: CASSYPWDIEGEKLFF
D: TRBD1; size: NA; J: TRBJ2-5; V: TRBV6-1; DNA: TGTGCCAGCACACGATTTGAGAGGAGGGACAGGGAGTACTTC; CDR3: CASTRFERRDREYF
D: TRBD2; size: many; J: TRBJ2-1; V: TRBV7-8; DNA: TGTGCCAGCAGCTTCTCTATAGCGGGGAGCTCCTACAATGAGCAGTTCTTC; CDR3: CASSFSIAGSSYNEQFF
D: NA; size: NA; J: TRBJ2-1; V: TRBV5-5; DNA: TGTGCCAGCAGCAAACGGGCCAACGAAGGAGTCGAGGAGCAGTTCTTC; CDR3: CASSKRANEGVEEQFF
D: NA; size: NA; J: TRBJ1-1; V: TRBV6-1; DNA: TGTGCCAGCAACCCCCGGGGGAACACTGAAGCTTTCTTT; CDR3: CASNPRGNTEAFF
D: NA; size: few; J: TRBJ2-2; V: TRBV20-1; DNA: TGCAGTGCCCGCCTGAGGACCACCGGGGAGCTGTTTTTT; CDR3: CSARLRTTGELFF
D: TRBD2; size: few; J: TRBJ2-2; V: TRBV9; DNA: TGTGCCAGCAGCCCCGGGACTAGCGGGGAGCTGTTTTTT; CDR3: CASSPGTSGELFF
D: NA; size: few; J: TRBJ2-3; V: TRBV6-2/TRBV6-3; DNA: TGTGCCAGCAGCTTCAACATTAGCCCAGATACGCAGTATTTT; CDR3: CASSFNISPDTQYF
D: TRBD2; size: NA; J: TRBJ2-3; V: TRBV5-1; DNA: TGCGCCAGCAGCTTGGGACTAGCGGGGTCTAGCACAGATACGCAGTATTTT; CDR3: CASSLGLAGSSTDTQYF
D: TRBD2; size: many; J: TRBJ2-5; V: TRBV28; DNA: TGTGCCAGCAGTCCCTTTGGACTAGCGGGAACCCAAGAGACCCAGTACTTC; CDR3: CASSPFGLAGTQETQYF
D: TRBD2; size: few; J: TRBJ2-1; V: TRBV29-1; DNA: TGCAGCGTTGAGCCCATAGCGGGAGCGCACAATGAGCAGTTCTTC; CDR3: CSVEPIAGAHNEQFF
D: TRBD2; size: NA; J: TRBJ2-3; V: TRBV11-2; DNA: TGTGCCAGCAGCTTAGGGCCGGGACTAGCGGAAGATACGCAGTATTTT; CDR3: CASSLGPGLAEDTQYF
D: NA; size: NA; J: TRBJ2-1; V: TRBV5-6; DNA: TGTGCCAGCAGCCGATATCACAGGGCTGGCGAGCAGTTCTTC; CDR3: CASSRYHRAGEQFF
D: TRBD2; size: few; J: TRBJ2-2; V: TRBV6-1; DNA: TGTGCCAGCAGTCGCGGACTAGCGGGGGCCGCGAACACCGGGGAGCTGTTTTTT; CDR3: CASSRGLAGAANTGELFF
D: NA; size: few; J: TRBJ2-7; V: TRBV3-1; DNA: TGTGCCAGCAGCCAATTGGGCGACGAGCAGTACTTC; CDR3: CASSQLGDEQYF
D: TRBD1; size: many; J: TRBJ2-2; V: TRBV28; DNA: TGTGCCAGCAGTAGGGGACAGGGGAACACCGGGGAGCTGTTTTTT; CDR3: CASSRGQGNTGELFF
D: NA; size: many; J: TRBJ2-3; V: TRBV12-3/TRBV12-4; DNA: TGTGCCAGCAGTCCCGACAGCACAGATACGCAGTATTTT; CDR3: CASSPDSTDTQYF